The next 17 T cell receptor beta chains were all read from a single sample in a study of identical twins. TCRdb ran MiXCR on the 5' RACE reads and lists one entry per CDR3 protein. The table has roughly 1,500,000 distinct CDR3 sequences, more than 30% seen once. The specimen sequenced was cord blood. These receptors were taken from a newborn girl in good health.

The rearrangement joins TRBV6-5 to TRBJ1-6; D remains ambiguous. The length of the CDR3 is 15 residues. V was pared by 8 bases and J by 9 bases, with 20 bases between. Looked up from germline, CDR1 is MNHEY and CDR2 is SVGAGI. This CDR3 reads CASSRTRAGISPLHF. The CDR3 DNA reads TGTGCCAGCTCGAGAACTAGGGCGGGAATTTCACCCCTCCACTTT.

This clonotype has just a few counts. The V gene is TRBV5-1, the J gene TRBJ2-5, with D perhaps TRBD1 or TRBD2 (5 bases each). Germline V lookup: CDR1 SGHRS, CDR2 YFSETQ. This CDR3 has 17 residues. V was cut by 3 bases and J by 1 base, with 19 bases left in between. This CDR3 reads CASSSTYQGDGQETQYF. The CDR3 DNA sequence: TGCGCCAGCAGCTCCACATACCAAGGGGACGGCCAAGAGACCCAGTACTTC.

The V gene is TRBV10-3, the J gene TRBJ1-5, with 9 bases fitting TRBD1. The V and J ends lost 5 bases and 4 bases, in that order; junction bases with no gene match: 6. The CDR3 is 15 amino acids. CDR1 and CDR2 from the germline V gene are ENHRY and SYGVKD. CDR3 loop: CAISSTGQGNQPQHF. DNA of the CDR3: TGTGCCATCAGTTCGACTGGACAGGGGAATCAGCCCCAGCATTTT.

This clonotype was picked up many times. This chain joins TRBV20-1 and TRBJ2-1, with 9 bases that match TRBD2. The CDR3 covers 15 residues. The V gene's germline CDR1 is DFQATT and CDR2 SNEGSKA (reference sequence). The V segment lost 0 bases and the J segment 4 bases; nucleotides outside the gene matches: 4. CDR3 DNA: TGCAGTGCTAGAGATCTCGCGGGAGGGTACAATGAGCAGTTCTTC. Translating gives CSARDLAGGYNEQFF.

The chain recombines TRBV12-5 with TRBJ2-1; no clear D gene. The CDR3 consists of 14 residues. V was clipped by 4 bases and J by 3 bases, with 10 bases between them. Per germline, CDR1 LGHNT and CDR2 FRNRAP. The DNA of the CDR3 is TGTGCTAGTGGTTCAACCAGGCTCTACAATGAGCAGTTCTTC. Translation: CASGSTRLYNEQFF. Supplemented by reference TRBV12-5 and TRBJ2-1, the full variable domain reads DARVTQTPRHKVTEMGQEVTMRCQPILGHNTVFWYRQTMMQGLELLAYFRNRAPLDDSGMPKDRFSAEMPDATLATLKIQPSEPRDSAVYFCASGSTRLYNEQFFGPGTRLTVL.

The rearrangement joins TRBV13 to TRBJ1-1; TRBD1 is a possible D gene (5 bases). The CDR3 length is 15 residues. Germline loops: CDR1 PRHDT, CDR2 FYEKMQ (reference sequence). Deletions cut 5 bases from V and 6 bases from J, with 19 bases between. DNA for the CDR3: TGTGCCAGCAGCCCAACCCCCGGGACGGTATCTGAAGCTTTCTTT. Amino acids: CASSPTPGTVSEAFF.

The chain has TRBV27 and TRBJ2-2; no reliable D call. Trimming cost V 4 bases and J 6 bases, with 9 bases left between them. The length of the CDR3 is 13 residues. In germline, CDR1 is MNHEY, CDR2 SMNVEV (reference sequence). CDR3 sequence (DNA): TGTGCCAGCAGTTGCTCCCGGTCCGGGGAGCTGTTTTTT. It is translated as CASSCSRSGELFF.

DNA of the CDR3: TGTGCCAGCAGGGCCGGGACAGGGAACCCACCCCTCCACTTT. Amino acid sequence: CASRAGTGNPPLHF. The chain recombines TRBV6-6 with TRBJ1-6; 9 bases fit TRBD1. The trim removed 6 bases at V and 11 bases at J, leaving 8 bases unmatched. Per germline, CDR1 MNHNY and CDR2 SVGAGI (reference sequence). There are 14 residues in the CDR3.

This clonotype was counted only a few times. The genes are TRBV20-1 and TRBJ1-1; 8 bases match TRBD1. The germline V gene encodes CDR1 DFQATT and CDR2 SNEGSKA (reference sequence). The CDR3 has 16 amino acids. The trim removed 0 bases at V and 1 base at J, leaving 7 bases unmatched. The CDR3 here is CSARESRGRRNTEAFF. Here the CDR3 DNA reads TGCAGTGCTAGAGAATCCAGGGGGCGACGGAACACTGAAGCTTTCTTT.

V gene TRBV7-2 combines with J gene TRBJ2-1, with 8 bases aligning to TRBD2. Looked up from germline, CDR1 is SGHTA and CDR2 is FQGNSA. J gave up 6 bases and V 1 base, and 8 bases lay outside the gene matches. This CDR3 comprises 16 residues. The CDR3 protein is CASSLEVTSGPNEQFF. The CDR3 DNA sequence: TGTGCCAGCAGCTTAGAGGTCACTAGCGGACCCAATGAGCAGTTCTTC.

A single count supports this clonotype. The chain employs TRBV5-1 and TRBJ2-1; TRBD2 aligns across 7 bases. Germline loops: CDR1 SGHRS, CDR2 YFSETQ. The CDR3 sequence is 15 residues long. The junction had 12 bases not matched to a gene; V was cut back by 2 bases and J by 10 bases. CDR3 in amino acids: CASSFVGVAGPEQFF. In DNA form, the CDR3 reads TGCGCCAGCAGCTTCGTGGGAGTAGCGGGTCCGGAGCAGTTCTTC.

This rearrangement joins TRBV10-3 to TRBJ1-1; 7 bases are shared with TRBD1. CDR3 length: 13 residues. Germline-derived CDR1 and CDR2 are ENHRY and SYGVKD. Trimming cost V 2 bases and J 9 bases; bases outside gene matches: 6. The CDR3 sequence is CAISEGQVPQAFF. CDR3 DNA: TGTGCCATCAGTGAGGGACAGGTCCCTCAAGCTTTCTTT.

This clonotype has only a few counts. V gene TRBV20-1 combines with J gene TRBJ2-7; 7 bases match TRBD1. Germline V gene sequence: CDR1 DFQATT, CDR2 SNEGSKA (reference sequence). The CDR3 has 15 residues. After removal of 0 bases from V and 2 bases from J, the junction contained 7 bases not matched to a gene. This CDR3 is CSARDLGTATYEQYF. CDR3 in DNA: TGCAGTGCTAGAGACCTTGGGACAGCGACCTACGAGCAGTACTTC.

This clonotype was observed many times. The chain carries TRBV6-5 and TRBJ2-1, with TRBD2 matching over 10 bases. V gave up 2 bases and J gave up 7 bases; unmatched junction bases: 11. The CDR3 consists of 17 residues. Germline CDR1 reads MNHEY; CDR2 reads SVGAGI. DNA of the CDR3: TGTGCCAGCAGTTACGTAACCTCTAGCGGGAGAAGGAATGAGCAGTTCTTC. Amino acid sequence: CASSYVTSSGRRNEQFF.

This clonotype was detected once. The junction and the germline gene differ at one end; a read error may be behind it. This rearrangement joins TRBV7-2 to TRBJ1-6; tentatively, D is TRBD1 (6 bases). CDR1 and CDR2 (germline): SGHTA, FQGNSA. This CDR3 contains 12 residues. CDR3 region: CASGQNNSPPHF. CDR3 sequence (DNA): TGTGCCAGCGGACAGAATAATTCACCCCCCCACTTT.

This clonotype occurred once. Given a much more abundant clone one base away, this may be a read error. This chain joins TRBV4-1 and TRBJ1-2; 10 bases map to TRBD1. The CDR3 has 14 amino acids. Germline lookup yields CDR1 MGHRA and CDR2 YSYEKL. The V segment lost 4 bases and the J segment 7 bases; nucleotides outside the gene matches: 6. DNA of the CDR3: TGCGCCAGCAGCCCGACAGGGGGCCGTTCTGGCTACACCTTC. This translates into CASSPTGGRSGYTF.

The chain couples TRBV20-1 to TRBJ1-2, with D hard to call. The CDR3 is 18 amino acids. The V and J ends lost 0 bases and 0 bases respectively, with 20 bases between them. Germline CDR1 DFQATT, CDR2 SNEGSKA (reference sequence). The CDR3 DNA is TGCAGTGCTAGAGAAGGCGCCACGGGGAGGCTCCCTAACTATGGCTACACCTTC. Its protein product is CSAREGATGRLPNYGYTF.